Presented here are 10 T cell receptor beta chains from one specimen sequenced in a study of cytomegalovirus exposure and HLA in healthy donors. Sequenced by immunoSEQ multiplex PCR; TCRdb stores in-frame clones only, minus some. The data show about 310,000 clones, 70% to 90% seen once. The sample comprised PBMCs. The receptors were sampled from a man aged 25-40 years in good health and CMV-seronegative.

V and J are TRBV6-5 and TRBJ1-1; TRBD1 is a possible D gene (5 bases). This CDR3 has 15 amino acids. V was shortened by 3 bases and J by 3 bases, with 14 bases between the two germline ends. The germline V gene encodes CDR1 MNHEY and CDR2 SVGAGI. In DNA, the CDR3 is TGTGCCAGCAGTTATGACAGCCGGAAGTACACTGAAGCTTTCTTT. It yields the protein CASSYDSRKYTEAFF.

The V and J genes are TRBV11-2 and TRBJ1-3; no firm D call. CDR1 is SGHAT and CDR2 is FQNNGV in the germline V gene. V gave up 2 bases and J gave up 4 bases, with 3 bases separating them. The CDR3 spans 12 residues. CDR3 loop: CASSLLGNTIYF. The CDR3 DNA follows: TGTGCCAGCAGCTTACTAGGAAACACCATATATTTT.

The chain has TRBV10-2 and TRBJ2-1; TRBD2 matches at 8 bases. This CDR3 spans 16 amino acids. Losses at the gene ends were 0 bases for V and 4 bases for J; bases not matched to a gene: 5. Germline loops: CDR1 WSHSY, CDR2 SAAADI. Written as DNA, the CDR3 is TGCGCCAGCAGTGAGTCGAGTGCGGGGGGTTACAATGAGCAGTTCTTC. Amino acids: CASSESSAGGYNEQFF.

CDR3 nucleotide sequence: TGTGCCAGTAGCTCTACCACCTACGAGCAGTACTTC. Translation: CASSSTTYEQYF. The V call is TRBV19, the J call TRBJ2-7; no definite D call. Germline loops: CDR1 LNHDA, CDR2 SQIVND (reference sequence). Trimming stripped 6 bases from V and 2 bases from J, with 8 bases between. The CDR3 totals 12 residues.

The chain joins TRBV18 to TRBJ1-4; a possible D gene is TRBD1 (6 bases). The CDR3 covers 15 residues. V was shortened by 4 bases and J by 7 bases, with 16 bases between the two germline ends. Germline-derived CDR1 and CDR2 are KGHSH and LQKENI. For the CDR3, the DNA is TGTGCCAGCTCACAGATACAGGGTATGGGTGAAAAACTGTTTTTT. Its protein product is CASSQIQGMGEKLFF.

The chain carries TRBV6-1 and TRBJ2-7; 8 nucleotides align to TRBD1. The CDR3 is 14 amino acids. Per germline, CDR1 MNHNS and CDR2 SASEGT. After removal of 6 bases from V and 6 bases from J, the junction contained 10 bases not matched to a gene. The CDR3 loop reads CASRGNFGQGEQYF. CDR3 DNA sequence: TGTGCCAGCAGAGGGAACTTCGGACAGGGCGAGCAGTACTTC.

The chain links TRBV13 to TRBJ2-3; no clear D. This CDR3 region has 14 residues. From germline, CDR1 is PRHDT and CDR2 FYEKMQ (reference sequence). The germline V and J ends were trimmed by 0 bases and 5 bases, with 9 bases remaining between them. The CDR3: CASSLGRRVDTQYF. The CDR3 DNA reads TGTGCCAGCAGCTTAGGCCGGAGAGTAGATACGCAGTATTTT. Full variable domain (missing parts from reference TRBV13 and TRBJ2-3): AAGVIQSPRHLIKEKRETATLKCYPIPRHDTVYWYQQGPGQDPQFLISFYEKMQSDKGSIPDRFSAQQFSDYHSELNMSSLELGDSALYFCASSLGRRVDTQYFGPGTRLTVL.

This clone was detected only a few times. V usage is TRBV2 and J usage is TRBJ2-1; 8 positions match TRBD1. V gave up 9 bases and J gave up 9 bases; unmatched junction bases: 7. The CDR3 is made up of 12 amino acids. Germline lookup yields CDR1 SNHLY and CDR2 FYNNEI. This CDR3 is CASIGQGFEQFF. The CDR3 coding sequence is TGTGCCAGTATAGGACAGGGATTTGAGCAGTTCTTC.

This clone was seen only once. CDR3 residues: CASSLAGTGWNQPQHF. DNA for the CDR3: TGTGCCAGCAGCTTAGCGGGGACAGGGTGGAATCAGCCCCAGCATTTT. The chain recombines TRBV7-2 with TRBJ1-5; 9 bases align to TRBD1. V was clipped by 0 bases and J by 4 bases; unmatched bases: 4. There are 16 residues in the CDR3. Per the germline V gene, CDR1 is SGHTA and CDR2 is FQGNSA.

V usage is TRBV6-5 and J usage is TRBJ2-1; D is ambiguous. V lost 7 bases and J lost 0, with 13 bases in between. The CDR3 spans 15 residues. CDR1 and CDR2 from the germline V gene are MNHEY and SVGAGI. CDR3: CASTATLSSYNEQFF. CDR3 coding DNA: TGTGCCAGCACCGCGACTTTGAGCTCCTACAATGAGCAGTTCTTC.